These T cell receptor beta chains were read from a single sample in a study of somatic mutations in T cells in chronic GVHD. This table comes from immunoSEQ multiplex PCR, and its TCRdb copy is limited to in-frame clones, with some not included. The table records some 13,000 clones, around 80% of them present only once. Sequencing was carried out using Vbeta20-negative CD4+ T cells from blood. All receptors come from a male patient aged 50 to 60 with chronic graft-versus-host disease. Some T cells may have originated in the graft donor. Each CDR3 is given with its conserved first and last residue.

v_gene: TRBV6-1
j_gene: TRBJ1-2
CDR3aa: CASSALTGGNYGYTF

v_gene: TRBV19
j_gene: TRBJ2-7
CDR3aa: CASSEGGGSYEQYF

v_gene: TRBV25-1
j_gene: TRBJ2-2
CDR3aa: CASTPPGGNTGELFF

v_gene: TRBV15
j_gene: TRBJ1-2
CDR3aa: CATSRPNAAQGAPGYTF

v_gene: TRBV6-6
j_gene: TRBJ2-7
CDR3aa: CASSPDRTYEQYF

v_gene: TRBV9
j_gene: TRBJ2-1
CDR3aa: CASSVGQREANEQFF

v_gene: TRBV7-6
j_gene: TRBJ2-7
CDR3aa: CASSLGRGEDEQYF

v_gene: TRBV4-2
j_gene: TRBJ2-7
CDR3aa: CASSQDTSGRASHEQYF

v_gene: TRBV4-2
j_gene: TRBJ1-2
CDR3aa: CASSQDRGASYGYTF

v_gene: TRBV27
j_gene: TRBJ2-1
CDR3aa: CASTMGQALRNEQFF

v_gene: TRBV6-1
j_gene: TRBJ1-2
CDR3aa: CASSYGTANYGYTF

v_gene: TRBV7-7
j_gene: TRBJ2-1
CDR3aa: CASSLAPMNRGVSNEQFF

v_gene: TRBV28
j_gene: TRBJ1-5
CDR3aa: CASSLAGPNQPQHF

v_gene: TRBV19
j_gene: TRBJ2-4
CDR3aa: CASSINRVIKNIQYF

v_gene: TRBV28
j_gene: TRBJ1-5
CDR3aa: CASIRGGRNQPQHF

v_gene: TRBV6-5
j_gene: TRBJ2-1
CDR3aa: CASSYAGTGPYNEQFF

v_gene: TRBV25-1
j_gene: TRBJ1-5
CDR3aa: CASSSDRTNQPQHF

v_gene: TRBV28
j_gene: TRBJ1-1
CDR3aa: CASSLRQSEAFF

v_gene: TRBV29-1
j_gene: TRBJ2-5
CDR3aa: CSVGFSGETQYF

v_gene: TRBV4-2
j_gene: TRBJ2-7
CDR3aa: CASSQDRSGRASGEQYF